The 13 T cell receptor beta chains reported below all come from one sample, sequenced in a study of metastatic and nonmetastatic thyroid tumors. TCRdb called clones again from the PCR reads with MiXCR. The data hold about 16,000 clones, with about a quarter observed a single time. Treatment of any kind had been given to no patient before thyroid surgery. Sequences were obtained from adjacent normal tissue. Receptor source: a female donor with papillary thyroid cancer or a benign thyroid nodule (not recorded which). Some clones in this sample may be carry-over from other donors' samples.

Remarks on this clone: The CDR3 end shows no conserved phenylalanine or tryptophan, and so a read error is likely. No DNA is shown, since the ends of the CDR3 on it are uncertain; the CDR3 is the one TCRdb lists. The chain couples TRBV11-2 to TRBJ1-2. CDR1 and CDR2 from the germline V gene are SGHAT and FQNNGV. The CDR3 adds up to 11 amino acids, both ends counted. This CDR3 reads CASNTGQGPPL.

The rearrangement uses TRBV30 and TRBJ1-3; D not resolved. The germline V and J ends were trimmed by 0 bases and 7 bases, with 10 bases remaining between them. The CDR3 has 13 residues. In germline, CDR1 is GTSNPN, CDR2 SVGIG (reference sequence). The CDR3 loop reads CAWSVLPMNTIYF. In DNA form, the CDR3 reads TGTGCCTGGAGTGTACTGCCTATGAACACCATATATTTT.

The V call is TRBV7-8, the J call TRBJ1-1; 10 bases agree with TRBD1. V lost 5 bases and J lost 3; bases outside the gene matches: 12. Looked up from germline, CDR1 is SGHVS and CDR2 is FQNEAQ. This CDR3 has 17 amino acids. CDR3 DNA: TGTGCCAGCAGCGAGACAGGGGGCAGGATTCGGGACACTGAAGCTTTCTTT. Residues: CASSETGGRIRDTEAFF.

This clone was counted between two and nine times. The gene calls are TRBV7-3 and TRBJ2-2; tentatively, D is TRBD1 (6 bases). This CDR3 is 12 amino acids long. The ends were cut back, 6 bases at V and 7 bases at J, with 9 bases in the middle. CDR1 and CDR2 (germline): SGHTA, FQGTGA. DNA of the CDR3: TGTGCCAGCAGGCAGGGGCGCGGGGAGCTGTTTTTT. Amino acid sequence: CASRQGRGELFF.

J is TRBJ2-3 and V is TRBV2; 14 bases match TRBD2. This CDR3 is 17 amino acids long. Trimming cost V 6 bases and J 5 bases; bases outside gene matches: 10. The germline gives CDR1 SNHLY, CDR2 FYNNEI. The CDR3 DNA follows: TGTGCCAGCAGGACCCTGGGACTAGCGGGAGTAGGAGATACGCAGTATTTT. Translation gives CASRTLGLAGVGDTQYF.

The CDR3 region is CASSSRTSGSGDTQYF. Written as DNA, the CDR3 is TGTGCCAGCAGCTCACGGACTAGCGGGAGTGGGGATACGCAGTATTTT. The V gene is TRBV11-2, the J gene TRBJ2-3; 13 nucleotides align to TRBD2. V was clipped by 4 bases and J by 6 bases; unmatched bases: 7. The CDR3 contains 16 residues. CDR1 and CDR2 (germline): SGHAT, FQNNGV.

The chain couples TRBV12-3 or TRBV12-4 to TRBJ2-7; D unclear. Trimming cost V 4 bases and J 0 bases, with 4 bases left between them. The CDR3 is 12 residues long. The CDR3 loop reads CASSYFSYEQYF. CDR3 DNA sequence: TGTGCCAGCAGTTACTTCTCCTACGAGCAGTACTTC.

This rearrangement joins TRBV27 to TRBJ1-1; D perhaps matches TRBD1 (5 bases). Germline V CDR1 and CDR2: MNHEY, SMNVEV (reference sequence). V lost 3 bases and J 4 bases, leaving 9 bases between the germline ends. This CDR3 has 13 amino acids. DNA for the CDR3: TGTGCCAGCAGTTTTCCGGGGGGCACTGAAGCTTTCTTT. It yields the protein CASSFPGGTEAFF.

This clone was detected only once. The rearrangement links TRBV4-1 to TRBJ1-5; 7 bases fit TRBD1. The trim removed 1 base at V and 7 bases at J, leaving 10 bases unmatched. This CDR3 comprises 16 residues. Germline CDR1 MGHRA, CDR2 YSYEKL. CDR3 in DNA: TGCGCCAGCAGCCAAGTTATGAGGGGGCGGGAGCAGCCCCAGCATTTT. It translates to CASSQVMRGREQPQHF.

This clone was picked up many times. Its ends do not fully match the called genes, so a read error is possible. The same CDR3 is also encoded by other DNA sequences in this sample. The chain uses TRBV6-1 and TRBJ1-2; unclear D gene. Germline values: CDR1 MNHNS, CDR2 SASEGT. There are 10 residues in the CDR3. The CDR3 DNA is TGTGCCAGCAGGGAAGATGGCTACACCTTC. It yields the protein CASREDGYTF.

With respect to this clone: Other DNA sequences of this sample code for an identical CDR3. The chain employs TRBV5-1 and TRBJ2-7; the D is unclear. The length of the CDR3 is 11 residues. CDR1 and CDR2 (germline): SGHRS, YFSETQ. V was pared by 7 bases and J by 0 bases, with 5 bases between. The CDR3 DNA is TGCGCCAGCCCGGACTCCTACGAGCAGTACTTC. Translating gives CASPDSYEQYF.

A few counts support this clone. The chain's CDR3 is CASSGGSRETQYF. CDR3 nucleotides: TGTGCCAGCAGTGGAGGGAGTCGAGAGACCCAGTACTTC. This rearrangement joins TRBV28 to TRBJ2-5; D possibly corresponds to TRBD2 (6 bases). The CDR3 runs 13 residues. The germline V gene encodes CDR1 MDHEN and CDR2 SYDVKM. Deletions cut 5 bases from V and 4 bases from J, with 11 bases between.

This chain links TRBV7-9 with TRBJ1-4, with TRBD1 as a possible D gene (5 bases). With 5 bases removed from V and 5 bases from J, the gap between germline ends came to 6 bases. The length of the CDR3 is 12 residues. Germline V CDR1 and CDR2: SEHNR, FQNEAQ (reference sequence). The CDR3 nucleotides read TGTGCCAGCAGCCGGGGGAATGAAAAACTGTTTTTT. Protein sequence: CASSRGNEKLFF.